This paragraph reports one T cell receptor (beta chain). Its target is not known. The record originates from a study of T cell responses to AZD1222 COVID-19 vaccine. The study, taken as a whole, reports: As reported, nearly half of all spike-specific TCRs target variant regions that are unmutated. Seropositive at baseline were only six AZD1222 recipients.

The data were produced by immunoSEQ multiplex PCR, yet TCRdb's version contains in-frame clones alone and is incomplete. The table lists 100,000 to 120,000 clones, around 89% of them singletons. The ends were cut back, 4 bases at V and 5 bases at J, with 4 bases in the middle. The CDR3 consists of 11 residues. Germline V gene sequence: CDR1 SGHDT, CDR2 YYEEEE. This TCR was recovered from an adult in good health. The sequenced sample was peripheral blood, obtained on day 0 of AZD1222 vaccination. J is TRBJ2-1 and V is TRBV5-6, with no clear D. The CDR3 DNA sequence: TGTGCCAGCAGCGGGCACAATGAGCAGTTCTTC. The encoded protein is CASSGHNEQFF.